Sequencing of this T cell receptor beta chain was carried out in a study of T cell responses to AZD1222 COVID-19 vaccine. TCRdb keeps only in-frame clones here, not all; method: immunoSEQ multiplex PCR. The repertoire holds around 89,000 clones, approximately 90% seen once, with roughly a tenth in the top ten. Germline-derived CDR1 and CDR2 are MNHNS and SASEGT. The CDR3 sequence is 16 residues long. V lost 0 bases and J lost 11, with 20 bases in between. The sample was peripheral blood, taken on day 0 of AZD1222 vaccination. The source is an adult in good health. The rearrangement links TRBV6-1 to TRBJ1-5; D call uncertain. Here the CDR3 DNA reads TGTGCCAGCAGTGAAGCGCTTTGGATGACGGCTGGCACCCAGCATTTT. It encodes CASSEALWMTAGTQHF.